The rows below give T cell receptor beta chains drawn from one sample of a study of cytomegalovirus exposure and HLA in healthy donors. Here immunoSEQ multiplex PCR was the method, and the copy in TCRdb shows in-frame clones only, minus some. The sample has about 49,000 clones, around 91% seen once. Source material: PBMCs. These receptors all come from a man aged 18 to 29 in good health and CMV-seronegative. Both conserved end residues are part of each CDR3. The order of the fields is J gene, clone size, V gene, D gene, CDR3 protein, CDR3 DNA. A D gene is named only where the DNA matches it firmly. Clone size is given for some rows only: seen once, a few or many times, or a class if the clone is expanded.

j_gene: TRBJ2-1; abundance: once; v_gene: TRBV6-1; d_gene: NA; CDR3aa: CASSEAEYNEQFF; CDR3nt: TGTGCCAGCAGTGAAGCGGAGTACAATGAGCAGTTCTTC
j_gene: TRBJ2-3; abundance: once; v_gene: TRBV4-1; d_gene: NA; CDR3aa: CASSLTVVGTDTQYF; CDR3nt: TGCGCCAGCAGCCTGACAGTGGTAGGCACAGATACGCAGTATTTT
j_gene: TRBJ2-1; abundance: NA; v_gene: TRBV7-2; d_gene: NA; CDR3aa: CASSRTGTPIGNNEQFF; CDR3nt: TGTGCCAGCAGCCGAACCGGGACTCCGATCGGGAACAATGAGCAGTTCTTC
j_gene: TRBJ2-2; abundance: once; v_gene: TRBV6-5; d_gene: TRBD1; CDR3aa: CASSYEGQGADGELFF; CDR3nt: TGTGCCAGCAGTTACGAAGGACAGGGGGCGGACGGGGAGCTGTTTTTT
j_gene: TRBJ1-1; abundance: NA; v_gene: TRBV2; d_gene: NA; CDR3aa: CASSYDTEAFF; CDR3nt: TGTGCCAGCAGCTACGACACTGAAGCTTTCTTT
j_gene: TRBJ2-3; abundance: once; v_gene: TRBV7-2; d_gene: NA; CDR3aa: CASSVGQPAQYF; CDR3nt: TGTGCCAGCAGCGTAGGACAGCCTGCGCAGTATTTT
j_gene: TRBJ2-7; abundance: NA; v_gene: TRBV4-1; d_gene: NA; CDR3aa: CASSQDGWETGVQGDEQYF; CDR3nt: TGCGCCAGCAGCCAAGACGGGTGGGAGACGGGAGTTCAGGGAGACGAGCAGTACTTC
j_gene: TRBJ2-1; abundance: NA; v_gene: TRBV7-2; d_gene: NA; CDR3aa: CASSPGGPHNNEQFF; CDR3nt: TGTGCCAGCAGCCCCGGAGGGCCACATAACAATGAGCAGTTCTTC
j_gene: TRBJ2-1; abundance: NA; v_gene: TRBV28; d_gene: NA; CDR3aa: CASSSVDRSFYNEQFF; CDR3nt: TGTGCCAGCAGTTCGGTGGACAGATCATTTTACAATGAGCAGTTCTTC
j_gene: TRBJ2-1; abundance: NA; v_gene: TRBV5-1; d_gene: TRBD2; CDR3aa: CASTYRRGVSSYNEQFF; CDR3nt: TGCGCCAGCACCTATCGGCGGGGGGTGAGCTCCTACAATGAGCAGTTCTTC
j_gene: TRBJ1-1; abundance: NA; v_gene: TRBV19; d_gene: TRBD1; CDR3aa: CASSTWTGENTEAFF; CDR3nt: TGTGCCAGTAGTACCTGGACAGGGGAGAACACTGAAGCTTTCTTT
j_gene: TRBJ1-5; abundance: NA; v_gene: TRBV7-2; d_gene: TRBD1; CDR3aa: CASSYTGGSNQPQHF; CDR3nt: TGTGCCAGCAGCTACACAGGGGGAAGCAATCAGCCCCAGCATTTT
j_gene: TRBJ2-2; abundance: NA; v_gene: TRBV27; d_gene: NA; CDR3aa: CASRLQGVGGELFF; CDR3nt: TGTGCCAGCAGACTACAGGGCGTTGGCGGGGAGCTGTTTTTT
j_gene: TRBJ2-1; abundance: NA; v_gene: TRBV30; d_gene: NA; CDR3aa: CAWSVGRGSYNEQFF; CDR3nt: TGTGCCTGGAGTGTAGGGAGAGGGTCCTACAATGAGCAGTTCTTC
j_gene: TRBJ2-3; abundance: NA; v_gene: TRBV28; d_gene: TRBD2; CDR3aa: CASSPSGSTDTQYF; CDR3nt: TGTGCCAGCAGCCCTAGCGGGAGCACAGATACGCAGTATTTT
j_gene: TRBJ1-4; abundance: NA; v_gene: TRBV10-2; d_gene: TRBD1; CDR3aa: CASSTPRGRDEKLFF; CDR3nt: TGCGCCAGCAGTACACCCAGGGGGCGAGACGAAAAACTGTTTTTT
j_gene: TRBJ1-1; abundance: NA; v_gene: TRBV5-1; d_gene: NA; CDR3aa: CASRIQGENTEAFF; CDR3nt: TGCGCCAGCAGAATACAAGGAGAGAACACTGAAGCTTTCTTT
j_gene: TRBJ2-2; abundance: few; v_gene: TRBV5-3; d_gene: NA; CDR3aa: CARSLVRLTNTGELFF; CDR3nt: TGTGCCAGAAGCTTGGTGAGGCTCACGAACACCGGGGAGCTGTTTTTT
j_gene: TRBJ2-7; abundance: NA; v_gene: TRBV18; d_gene: TRBD1; CDR3aa: CASSPPERQGSSYEQYF; CDR3nt: TGTGCCAGCTCACCACCGGAAAGACAGGGTTCCTCCTACGAGCAGTACTTC
j_gene: TRBJ2-5; abundance: NA; v_gene: TRBV6-6; d_gene: TRBD2; CDR3aa: CASSATVGLTETQYF; CDR3nt: TGTGCCAGCAGCGCTACGGTGGGACTAACGGAGACCCAGTACTTC
j_gene: TRBJ2-1; abundance: once; v_gene: TRBV5-4; d_gene: TRBD2; CDR3aa: CASSFPGRENNEQFF; CDR3nt: TGTGCCAGCAGCTTCCCCGGGCGGGAGAACAATGAGCAGTTCTTC
j_gene: TRBJ2-2; abundance: NA; v_gene: TRBV2; d_gene: TRBD1; CDR3aa: CASRPDRANTGELFF; CDR3nt: TGTGCCAGCAGGCCTGACAGGGCGAACACCGGGGAGCTGTTTTTT
j_gene: TRBJ2-1; abundance: NA; v_gene: TRBV4-2; d_gene: TRBD2; CDR3aa: CASSRLAGLDNEQFF; CDR3nt: TGTGCCAGCAGCCGACTAGCGGGATTGGACAATGAGCAGTTCTTC
j_gene: TRBJ1-4; abundance: NA; v_gene: TRBV5-1; d_gene: NA; CDR3aa: CASSLVSGTTNEKLFF; CDR3nt: TGCGCCAGCAGCTTGGTTTCAGGCACAACTAATGAAAAACTGTTTTTT
j_gene: TRBJ2-7; abundance: NA; v_gene: TRBV7-9; d_gene: TRBD2; CDR3aa: CASSRTSEGEQYF; CDR3nt: TGTGCCAGCAGCCGGACTAGCGAGGGCGAGCAGTACTTC
j_gene: TRBJ2-5; abundance: NA; v_gene: TRBV5-1; d_gene: TRBD2; CDR3aa: CASSLVAGEETQYF; CDR3nt: TGCGCCAGCAGCTTGGTTGCGGGAGAAGAGACCCAGTACTTC
j_gene: TRBJ2-1; abundance: NA; v_gene: TRBV2; d_gene: TRBD1; CDR3aa: CASRRDRIYNEQFF; CDR3nt: TGTGCCAGCCGCCGGGACAGAATATACAATGAGCAGTTCTTC
j_gene: TRBJ2-7; abundance: NA; v_gene: TRBV5-8; d_gene: TRBD2; CDR3aa: CASMGQGTSGGYYEQYF; CDR3nt: TGTGCCAGCATGGGACAGGGGACTAGCGGGGGTTACTACGAGCAGTACTTC
j_gene: TRBJ2-1; abundance: NA; v_gene: TRBV7-9; d_gene: NA; CDR3aa: CASSPSGSSYNEQFF; CDR3nt: TGTGCCAGCAGCCCCAGCGGAAGCTCCTACAATGAGCAGTTCTTC
j_gene: TRBJ1-1; abundance: NA; v_gene: TRBV5-5; d_gene: TRBD1; CDR3aa: CASSRDSNTEAFF; CDR3nt: TGTGCCAGCAGCAGGGACAGTAACACTGAAGCTTTCTTT
j_gene: TRBJ2-1; abundance: few; v_gene: TRBV20-1; d_gene: NA; CDR3aa: CKGGDEQFF; CDR3nt: TGCAAAGGGGGGGATGAGCAGTTCTTC
j_gene: TRBJ2-4; abundance: NA; v_gene: TRBV28; d_gene: TRBD1; CDR3aa: CASSPGTVIRGNIQYF; CDR3nt: TGTGCCAGCAGTCCAGGGACAGTAATACGTGGAAACATTCAGTACTTC